These 10 T cell receptor beta chains came from one sample sequenced in a study of CD8 T cells in ankylosing spondylitis. TCRdb fed the 5' RACE reads into MiXCR, producing one record per CDR3 protein. The sample consists of roughly 180,000 distinct CDR3 sequences, approximately 13% of them appearing once. What was sequenced was blood, either unsorted or a sorted T cell fraction (not recorded which). These TCRs come from a female donor with ankylosing spondylitis or in good health (not recorded which).

The chain couples TRBV7-9 to TRBJ1-4; D not certain. The length of the CDR3 is 14 residues. The germline V gene has CDR1 SEHNR and CDR2 FQNEAQ (reference sequence). Trimming cost V 0 bases and J 8 bases, with 10 bases left between them. CDR3 residues: CASSLAPPREKLFF. The CDR3 bases are TGTGCCAGCAGCTTAGCCCCCCCACGGGAAAAACTGTTTTTT.

V gene TRBV6-4 combines with J gene TRBJ2-6; D is possibly TRBD1 (6 bases). Trimming removed 6 bases at V and 1 base at J, with 13 bases between. CDR3 length: 16 residues. The V gene's germline CDR1 is MRHNA and CDR2 SNTAGT. CDR3 amino acids: CASSGQSSSGANVLTF. In DNA form, the CDR3 reads TGTGCCAGCAGCGGACAGAGCTCATCTGGGGCCAACGTCCTGACTTTC.

This clonotype was detected ten times or more. The chain joins TRBV20-1 to TRBJ2-3; D gene unclear. The CDR3 sequence is 16 residues long. V gave up 6 bases and J gave up 7 bases, with 26 bases separating them. Germline-derived CDR1 and CDR2 are DFQATT and SNEGSKA (reference sequence). The CDR3, as DNA: TGCAGTGCCACATTCAGGACGGCCGACACACGGAATACGCAGTATTTT. This codes for CSATFRTADTRNTQYF.

This clonotype was seen only a few times. The V and J genes are TRBV20-1 and TRBJ2-3, with TRBD2 matching 12 bases. Trimming at V came to 0 bases and at J to 5 bases, leaving 9 bases not matched to a gene. The V gene's germline CDR1 is DFQATT and CDR2 SNEGSKA (reference sequence). This CDR3 contains 17 residues. The chain's CDR3 is CSARDPRLAGVVDTQYF. The CDR3 DNA is TGCAGTGCTAGAGATCCTCGACTAGCGGGAGTTGTAGATACGCAGTATTTT.

Notes on this clonotype: This clone may be a read error of a much larger clone one base away. The rearrangement joins TRBV5-5 to TRBJ2-3; a possible D gene is TRBD1 (6 bases). CDR1 and CDR2 (germline): SGHKS, YYEKEE (reference sequence). The CDR3 spans 17 residues. CDR3 in DNA: TGTACCAGCCCCTTAGGGGCAGGGGATTTTTTGACAGATACGCAGTATTTT. It encodes CTSPLGAGDFLTDTQYF.

The genes are TRBV7-3 and TRBJ2-2, with 8 bases that match TRBD2. Germline V gene lookup returns CDR1 SGHTA and CDR2 FQGTGA. The CDR3 is 15 residues long. Losses at the gene ends were 2 bases for V and 9 bases for J; bases not matched to a gene: 8. CDR3 coding DNA: TGTGCCAGCAGCTTAGCGGGAGGCTATTCCAGGGAGCTGTTTTTT. It is translated as CASSLAGGYSRELFF.

Many counts were recorded for this clonotype. This rearrangement joins TRBV27 to TRBJ1-5, with D hard to call. V lost 3 bases to trimming and J lost 3 bases, with 3 bases between them. From germline, CDR1 is MNHEY and CDR2 SMNVEV (reference sequence). The CDR3 contains 12 residues. The chain's CDR3 is CASSFVNQPQHF. The CDR3 bases are TGTGCCAGCAGTTTCGTCAATCAGCCCCAGCATTTT.

This clonotype came up many times. CDR3 sequence (DNA): TGCAGTGCTAGAGTCGGGAGCACAGACCGCGTCGGGAAGCACATTCAGTACTTC. It translates to CSARVGSTDRVGKHIQYF. The rearrangement uses TRBV20-1 and TRBJ2-4, with a possible D match to TRBD2 (6 bases). Trimming took off 1 base at V and 8 bases at J, with 27 bases between the two ends. Germline V gene lookup returns CDR1 DFQATT and CDR2 SNEGSKA (reference sequence). This CDR3 has 18 residues.

This clonotype has at least ten counts. The chain joins TRBV5-6 to TRBJ2-4, with D maybe TRBD2 (7 bases). V was shortened by 4 bases and J by 13 bases, with 18 bases between the two germline ends. From germline, CDR1 is SGHDT and CDR2 YYEEEE. The CDR3 spans 13 residues. The CDR3 region is CASSPVWGGQQYF. The CDR3 bases are TGTGCCAGCAGCCCAGTTTGGGGGGGGCAACAGTACTTC. Together with reference TRBV5-6 and TRBJ2-4, the CDR3 gives the full variable domain: DAGVTQSPTHLIKTRGQQVTLRCSPKSGHDTVSWYQQALGQGPQFIFQYYEEEERQRGNFPDRFSGHQFPNYSSELNVNALLLGDSALYLCASSPVWGGQQYFGAGTRLSVL.

Comments on this clonotype: This may be a read error, as it is one base from a much larger clone. The gene calls are TRBV24-1 and TRBJ2-1; TRBD2 aligns across 9 bases. CDR1 KGHDR and CDR2 SFDVKD come from the germline V gene. The CDR3 covers 13 residues. CDR3 nucleotides: TGTGCCGCCAGTGGACTAGCGTCAGATGAGCAGTTCTTC. Translated, it gives CAASGLASDEQFF.